This record covers a single TCR beta chain. Its antigen is undetermined. This entry is derived from a study of somatic mutations in cytotoxic T cells in rheumatoid arthritis. Study results and caveats: Clonality of CD8+ T cells, which was compared between rheumatoid arthritis patients and age-matched healthy controls, did not differ significantly. Healthy controls did not share the age-linked increase in CD8+ clonality seen in rheumatoid arthritis patients. The identity of the antigens targeted by the expanded CD8+ clones remained unknown. The slight TRBV07 underrepresentation in rheumatoid arthritis patients received no adjustment for multiple comparisons.

Trimming stripped 8 bases from V and 3 bases from J, with 8 bases between. In germline, CDR1 is MNHNS, CDR2 SASEGT. This CDR3 contains 11 residues. The data were produced by immunoSEQ multiplex PCR, yet TCRdb's version contains in-frame clones alone and is incomplete. The sample lists about 25,000 clones, more than 75% occurring once. This sequence originates from a man aged 50-60 years in good health. The chain combines TRBV6-1 with TRBJ2-7; D may be TRBD1 (6 bases). The sample comprised CD8+ T cells sorted from blood. CDR3 DNA sequence: TGTGCCAGCGAGGGGGTCTACGAGCAGTACTTC. This translates into CASEGVYEQYF.